Described below is a single T cell receptor (beta chain) sequence and its context. The CDR3 totals 13 residues. CDR1 is DFQATT, CDR2 SNEGSKA, per germline (reference sequence). This sample is drawn from a study of monozygotic twins with inflammatory bowel disease. TCRdb reprocessed the 5' RACE reads and reports one entry per CDR3 protein, with no DNA. The sample has approximately 210,000 distinct CDR3 sequences. Every donor provided one blood sample measuring less than 3 ml. The specimen sequenced was blood. The clonotype comes from a human donor with ulcerative colitis or Crohn's disease, or a healthy co-twin of an affected twin (not recorded which). V and J are TRBV20-1 and TRBJ1-1; the D call of TRBD1 rests on TCRdb alone, since no DNA is present to check it. CDR3 sequence reads: CSARNTGNTEAFF.